The present T cell receptor (beta chain) was sequenced within a study of blood T cell repertoires in COVID-19. On the study more broadly: Samples representing acute and convalescent COVID-19 were sourced from the United States, Italy and Spain.

From germline, CDR1 is LNHDA and CDR2 SQIVND (reference sequence). CDR3 size: 16 residues. With V trimmed by 5 bases and J by 3 bases, 8 bases remained unmatched. Patients of the Seattle cohort, enrolled during active infection, were followed longitudinally. Original methodology: Estimated nucleated cell counts came from reference gene primer amplification. Libraries were prepared by immunoSEQ multiplex PCR; TCRdb keeps only in-frame clonotypes and omits some of them. Clone size and the V and J calls come from that table; the DNA yielded D and trimming. The repertoire holds about 250,000 clones, with 90% as singletons.

The clonotype comes from a woman in her sixties with COVID-19, enrolled during active disease. The sequenced sample was peripheral blood. The chain carries TRBV19 and TRBJ1-5, with TRBD1 matching over 9 bases. CDR3 nucleotides: TGTGCCAGTAGTTCGGACAGGGGATGGAACAATCAGCCCCAGCATTTT. Translation gives CASSSDRGWNNQPQHF.